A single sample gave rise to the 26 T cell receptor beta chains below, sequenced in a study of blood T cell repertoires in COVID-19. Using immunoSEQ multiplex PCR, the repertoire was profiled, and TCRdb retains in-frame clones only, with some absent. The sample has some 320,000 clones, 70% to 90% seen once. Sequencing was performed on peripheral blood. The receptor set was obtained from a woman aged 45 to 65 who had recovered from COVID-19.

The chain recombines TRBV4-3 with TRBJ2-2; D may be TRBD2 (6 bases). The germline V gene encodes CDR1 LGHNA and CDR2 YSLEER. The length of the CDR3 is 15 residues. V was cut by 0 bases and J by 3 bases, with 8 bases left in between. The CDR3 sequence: CASSQDGGYTGELFF. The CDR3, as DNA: TGCGCCAGCAGCCAAGATGGGGGGTACACCGGGGAGCTGTTTTTT.

CDR3 nucleotides: TGCAGTGCTAGTTGGACTAGCGGGAGTTACGAGCAGTACTTC. Amino acid sequence: CSASWTSGSYEQYF. This sequence joins TRBV20-1 and TRBJ2-7; TRBD2 matches at 13 bases. Trimming cost V 3 bases and J 4 bases; bases outside gene matches: 3. Per germline, CDR1 DFQATT and CDR2 SNEGSKA (reference sequence). This CDR3 comprises 14 residues.

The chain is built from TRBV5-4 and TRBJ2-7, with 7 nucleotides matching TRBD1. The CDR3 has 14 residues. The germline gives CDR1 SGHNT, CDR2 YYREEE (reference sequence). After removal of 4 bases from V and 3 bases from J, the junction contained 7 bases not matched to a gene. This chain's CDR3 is CASSIGTDVYEQYF. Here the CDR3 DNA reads TGTGCCAGCAGCATCGGGACAGACGTCTACGAGCAGTACTTC.

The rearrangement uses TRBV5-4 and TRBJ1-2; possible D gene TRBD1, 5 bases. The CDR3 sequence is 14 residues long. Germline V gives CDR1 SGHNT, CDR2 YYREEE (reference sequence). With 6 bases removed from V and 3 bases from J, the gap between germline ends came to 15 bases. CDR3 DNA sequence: TGTGCCAGCACCCCAGGGAGGGGATACTATGGCTACACCTTC. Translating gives CASTPGRGYYGYTF.

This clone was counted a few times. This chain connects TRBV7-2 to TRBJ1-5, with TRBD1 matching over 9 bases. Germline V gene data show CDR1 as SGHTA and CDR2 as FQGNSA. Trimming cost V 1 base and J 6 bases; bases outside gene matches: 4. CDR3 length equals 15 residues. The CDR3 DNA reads TGTGCCAGCAGCTTAGAACAGGGGGCCGTTCAGCCCCAGCATTTT. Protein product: CASSLEQGAVQPQHF.

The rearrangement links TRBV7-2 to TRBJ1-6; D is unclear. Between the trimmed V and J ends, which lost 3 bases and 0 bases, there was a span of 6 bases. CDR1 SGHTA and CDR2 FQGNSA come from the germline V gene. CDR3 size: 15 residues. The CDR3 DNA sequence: TGTGCCAGCAGCTTTTTTAGCTCCTATAATTCACCCCTCCACTTT. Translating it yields CASSFFSSYNSPLHF.

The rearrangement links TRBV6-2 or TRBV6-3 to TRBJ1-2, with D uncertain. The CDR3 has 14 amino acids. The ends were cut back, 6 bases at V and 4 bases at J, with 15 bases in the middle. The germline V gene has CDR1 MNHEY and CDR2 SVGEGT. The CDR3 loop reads CASSHIPEGYGYTF. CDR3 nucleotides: TGTGCCAGCAGCCACATTCCGGAGGGCTATGGCTACACCTTC.

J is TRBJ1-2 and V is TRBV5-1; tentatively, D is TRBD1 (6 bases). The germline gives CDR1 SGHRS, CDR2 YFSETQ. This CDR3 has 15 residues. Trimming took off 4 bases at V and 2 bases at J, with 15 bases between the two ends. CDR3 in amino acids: CASSIQGSPNYGYTF. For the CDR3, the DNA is TGCGCCAGCAGCATACAGGGTTCTCCCAACTATGGCTACACCTTC.

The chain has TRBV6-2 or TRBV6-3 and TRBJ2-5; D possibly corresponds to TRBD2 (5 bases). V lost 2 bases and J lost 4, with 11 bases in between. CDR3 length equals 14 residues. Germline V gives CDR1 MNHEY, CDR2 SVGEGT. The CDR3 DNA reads TGTGCCAGCAGTTACCCGGGATTCGGAGAGACCCAGTACTTC. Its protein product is CASSYPGFGETQYF.

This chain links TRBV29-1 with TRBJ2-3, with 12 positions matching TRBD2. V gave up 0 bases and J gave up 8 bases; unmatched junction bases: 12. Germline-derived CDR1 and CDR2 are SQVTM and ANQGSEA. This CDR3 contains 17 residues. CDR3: CSVEDSGGTSGRSTQYF. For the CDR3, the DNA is TGCAGCGTTGAAGACTCAGGGGGCACTAGCGGGAGGTCTACGCAGTATTTT.

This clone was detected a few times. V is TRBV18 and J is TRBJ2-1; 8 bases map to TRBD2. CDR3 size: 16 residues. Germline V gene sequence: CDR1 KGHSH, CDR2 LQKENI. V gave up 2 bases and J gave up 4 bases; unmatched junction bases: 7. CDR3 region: CASSPAGAGAYNEQFF. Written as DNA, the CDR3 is TGTGCCAGCTCACCAGCCGGAGCGGGAGCTTACAATGAGCAGTTCTTC.

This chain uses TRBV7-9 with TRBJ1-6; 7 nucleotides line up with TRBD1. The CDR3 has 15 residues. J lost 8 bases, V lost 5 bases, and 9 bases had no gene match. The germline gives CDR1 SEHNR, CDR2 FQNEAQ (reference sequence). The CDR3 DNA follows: TGTGCCAGCAGCCAGGCACGACAGGGTTATTCACCCCTCCACTTT. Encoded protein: CASSQARQGYSPLHF. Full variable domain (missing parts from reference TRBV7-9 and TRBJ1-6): DTGVSQNPRHKITKRGQNVTFRCDPISEHNRLYWYRQTLGQGPEFLTYFQNEAQLEKSRLLSDRFSAERPKGSFSTLEIQRTEQGDSAMYLCASSQARQGYSPLHFGNGTRLTVT.

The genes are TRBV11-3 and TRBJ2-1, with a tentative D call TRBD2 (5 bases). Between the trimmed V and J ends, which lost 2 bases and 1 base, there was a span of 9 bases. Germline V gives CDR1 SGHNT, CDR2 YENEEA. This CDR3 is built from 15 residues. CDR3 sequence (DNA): TGTGCCAGCAGCTTAAACGGGGAATCCTACAATGAGCAGTTCTTC. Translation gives CASSLNGESYNEQFF.

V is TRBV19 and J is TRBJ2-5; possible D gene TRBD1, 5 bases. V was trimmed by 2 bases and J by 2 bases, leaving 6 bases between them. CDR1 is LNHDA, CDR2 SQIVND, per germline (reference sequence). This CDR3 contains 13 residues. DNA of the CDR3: TGTGCCAGTAGTATAAACAGGCAAGAGACCCAGTACTTC. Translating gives CASSINRQETQYF.

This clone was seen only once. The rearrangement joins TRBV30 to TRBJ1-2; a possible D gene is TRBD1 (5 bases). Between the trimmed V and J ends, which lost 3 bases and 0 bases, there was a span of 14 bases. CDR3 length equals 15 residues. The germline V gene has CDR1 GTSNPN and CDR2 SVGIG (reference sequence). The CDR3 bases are TGTGCCTGGAGCCCTGGAGGGGCCCCTAACTATGGCTACACCTTC. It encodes CAWSPGGAPNYGYTF.

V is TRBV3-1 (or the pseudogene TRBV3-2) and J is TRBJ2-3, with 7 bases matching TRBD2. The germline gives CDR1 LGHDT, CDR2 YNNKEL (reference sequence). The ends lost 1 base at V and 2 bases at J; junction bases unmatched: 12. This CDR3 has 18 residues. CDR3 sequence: CASSQAGHSGGVTDTQYF. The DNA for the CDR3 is TGTGCCAGCAGCCAAGCCGGCCATTCTGGGGGGGTCACAGATACGCAGTATTTT.

DNA for the CDR3: TGTGCCAGCAGCAGAGTCGGCAATCAGCCCCAGCATTTT. This encodes CASSRVGNQPQHF. The chain couples TRBV3-1 (or the pseudogene TRBV3-2) to TRBJ1-5; D is ambiguous. Germline V gives CDR1 LGHDT, CDR2 YNNKEL (reference sequence). Trimming removed 5 bases at V and 2 bases at J, with 7 bases between. The CDR3 loop spans 13 amino acids.

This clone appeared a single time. CDR3 DNA: TGTGCCAGCAGAGTTACTGAGAACACTGAAGCTTTCTTT. Encoded protein: CASRVTENTEAFF. The chain carries TRBV7-9 and TRBJ1-1, with D unclear. This CDR3 is 13 amino acids long. V was cut by 6 bases and J by 1 base, with 9 bases left in between. The germline CDR1 and CDR2 sequences are SEHNR and FQNEAQ (reference sequence).

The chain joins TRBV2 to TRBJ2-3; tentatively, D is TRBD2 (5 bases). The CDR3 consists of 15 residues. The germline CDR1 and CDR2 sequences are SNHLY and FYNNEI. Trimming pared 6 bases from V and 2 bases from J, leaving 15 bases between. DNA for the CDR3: TGTGCCAGCAGCACGCGGACTCGAAACACAGATACGCAGTATTTT. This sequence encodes CASSTRTRNTDTQYF.

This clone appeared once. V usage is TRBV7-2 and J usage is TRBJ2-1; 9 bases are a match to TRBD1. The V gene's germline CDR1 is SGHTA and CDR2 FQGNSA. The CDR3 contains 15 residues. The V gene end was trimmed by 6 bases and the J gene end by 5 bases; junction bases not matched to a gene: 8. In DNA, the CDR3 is TGTGCCAGCAGGCCCTCCGGACAGGGGAACAATGAGCAGTTCTTC. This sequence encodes CASRPSGQGNNEQFF.

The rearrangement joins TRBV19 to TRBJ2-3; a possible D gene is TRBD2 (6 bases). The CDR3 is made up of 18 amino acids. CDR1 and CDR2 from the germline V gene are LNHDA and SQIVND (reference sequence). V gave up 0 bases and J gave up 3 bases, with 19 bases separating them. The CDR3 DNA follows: TGTGCCAGTAGTATAGATTGGGCGGGGCTCGAAATTACAGATACGCAGTATTTT. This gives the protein CASSIDWAGLEITDTQYF.

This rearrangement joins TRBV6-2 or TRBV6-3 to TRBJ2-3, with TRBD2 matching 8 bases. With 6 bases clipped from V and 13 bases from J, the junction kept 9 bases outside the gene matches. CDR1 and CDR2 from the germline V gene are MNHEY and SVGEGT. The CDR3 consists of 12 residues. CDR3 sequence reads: CASSPGGREEYF. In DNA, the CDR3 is TGTGCCAGCAGCCCTGGGGGGCGGGAGGAGTATTTT.

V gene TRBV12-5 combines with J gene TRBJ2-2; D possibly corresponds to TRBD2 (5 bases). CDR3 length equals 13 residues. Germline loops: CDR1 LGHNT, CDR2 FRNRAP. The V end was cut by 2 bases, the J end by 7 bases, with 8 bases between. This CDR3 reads CASGLSGFGELFF. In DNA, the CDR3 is TGTGCTAGTGGTTTGTCGGGGTTCGGGGAGCTGTTTTTT. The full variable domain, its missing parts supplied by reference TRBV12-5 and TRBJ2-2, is DARVTQTPRHKVTEMGQEVTMRCQPILGHNTVFWYRQTMMQGLELLAYFRNRAPLDDSGMPKDRFSAEMPDATLATLKIQPSEPRDSAVYFCASGLSGFGELFFGEGSRLTVL.

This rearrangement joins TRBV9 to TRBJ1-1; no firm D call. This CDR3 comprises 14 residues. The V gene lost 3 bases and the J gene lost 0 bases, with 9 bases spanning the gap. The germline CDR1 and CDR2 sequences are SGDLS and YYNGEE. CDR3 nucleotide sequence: TGTGCCAGCAGCGAGGAGCCCCTGAACACTGAAGCTTTCTTT. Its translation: CASSEEPLNTEAFF.

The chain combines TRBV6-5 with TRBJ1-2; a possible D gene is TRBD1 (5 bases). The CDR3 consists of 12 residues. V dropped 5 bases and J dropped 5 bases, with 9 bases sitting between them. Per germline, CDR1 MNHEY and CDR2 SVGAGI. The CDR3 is CASSIGEYGYTF. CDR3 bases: TGTGCCAGCAGTATAGGGGAATATGGCTACACCTTC.

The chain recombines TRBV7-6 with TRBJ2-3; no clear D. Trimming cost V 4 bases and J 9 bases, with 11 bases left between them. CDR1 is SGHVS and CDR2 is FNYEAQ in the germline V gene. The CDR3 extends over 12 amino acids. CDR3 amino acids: CASSSRVLTQYF. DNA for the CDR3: TGTGCCAGCAGCTCGAGAGTACTCACGCAGTATTTT.